A selection of T cell receptor beta chains follows, all from one sample in a study of graft-versus-host responses after intestinal transplantation. The assay was immunoSEQ multiplex PCR, and TCRdb's table has in-frame clones only and misses some. The sample has tens of thousands of clones, more than 80% seen once. Antigen specificity for these receptors is unknown. The sequenced sample was unstimulated CD8+ T cells sorted from spleen or lymph node cells, obtained before intestinal transplant. These receptors came from a human donor who received an intestinal transplant. The conserved cysteine and the conserved F or W are not part of the CDR3 here. D genes are given only for firm matches.

d_gene: .
v_gene: TRBV7-8
CDR3aa: ASSLGAGEREQY

d_gene: TRBD1
v_gene: TRBV9
CDR3aa: ASSVDPHRGETQY

d_gene: .
v_gene: TRBV5-1
CDR3aa: ASSYPGLRYNEQF

d_gene: .
v_gene: TRBV5-1
CDR3aa: ASRLDRNTEAF

d_gene: .
v_gene: TRBV29-1
CDR3aa: SVAGLPAGETQY

d_gene: .
v_gene: TRBV7-9
CDR3aa: ASSLGLANYGYT

d_gene: TRBD2
v_gene: TRBV10-3
CDR3aa: AISGTSSYNEQF

d_gene: TRBD1
v_gene: TRBV5-8
CDR3aa: ASSLGQGNEQY

d_gene: TRBD1
v_gene: TRBV28
CDR3aa: ASKVETGWDTQY

d_gene: .
v_gene: TRBV10-3
CDR3aa: AISASQGASYNEQF

d_gene: .
v_gene: TRBV5-1
CDR3aa: ASSPTLRRSAEAF

d_gene: .
v_gene: TRBV7-9
CDR3aa: ASSLDGGFPEQF

d_gene: TRBD2
v_gene: TRBV5-6
CDR3aa: ASSLGLAGGPPTDTQY

d_gene: TRBD2
v_gene: TRBV4-1
CDR3aa: ASSQGRWAGGWETQY

d_gene: TRBD2
v_gene: TRBV6-1
CDR3aa: ASSESTSGFNEQF

d_gene: TRBD2
v_gene: TRBV7-6
CDR3aa: ASSLLAGDYNEQF

d_gene: .
v_gene: TRBV19
CDR3aa: ASSIDLVGQPQH

d_gene: .
v_gene: TRBV6-6
CDR3aa: ASSGGWGTDTQY

d_gene: .
v_gene: TRBV27
CDR3aa: VSSLTGFYGYT

d_gene: .
v_gene: TRBV4-1
CDR3aa: ASSQEGLSNQPQH

d_gene: TRBD2
v_gene: TRBV6-5
CDR3aa: ASSYSTSGETQY

d_gene: .
v_gene: TRBV7-9
CDR3aa: ASSSGQWPYEQY

d_gene: .
v_gene: TRBV28
CDR3aa: ASSFGDTPTGTGNTIY

d_gene: .
v_gene: TRBV18
CDR3aa: ASSLRHSGYEQY

d_gene: .
v_gene: TRBV27
CDR3aa: ASRRPGLRTDTQY

d_gene: .
v_gene: TRBV6-1
CDR3aa: ASSEHRIRHYGYT

d_gene: .
v_gene: TRBV7-9
CDR3aa: ASSLAGAWNTEAF

d_gene: TRBD2
v_gene: TRBV27
CDR3aa: ASRPSGGSYEQY

d_gene: .
v_gene: TRBV11-2
CDR3aa: ASSLALYEQY

d_gene: TRBD2
v_gene: TRBV19
CDR3aa: ASSIPTSGKYYNEQF

d_gene: .
v_gene: TRBV6-5
CDR3aa: ASSYSLSRATEAF

d_gene: .
v_gene: TRBV19
CDR3aa: ASTRGRAGGYT

d_gene: .
v_gene: TRBV28
CDR3aa: ASSLYRNTEAF

d_gene: .
v_gene: TRBV7-9
CDR3aa: ASSLPGSTDTQY

d_gene: .
v_gene: TRBV6-1
CDR3aa: ASSETGQNTGELF

d_gene: .
v_gene: TRBV11-2
CDR3aa: AANGGRTEAF

d_gene: .
v_gene: TRBV18
CDR3aa: ASSPRQAIGPYGYT

d_gene: TRBD1
v_gene: TRBV28
CDR3aa: ATSDRGYGYT

d_gene: TRBD1
v_gene: TRBV19
CDR3aa: ARGTGDNSPLH

d_gene: .
v_gene: TRBV13
CDR3aa: ASSPQGSGTDTQY

d_gene: .
v_gene: TRBV4-1
CDR3aa: ASSQDSGTGELF

d_gene: .
v_gene: TRBV28
CDR3aa: ASSPYQENTIY

d_gene: .
v_gene: TRBV28
CDR3aa: ASSLLGASSSYNEQF

d_gene: .
v_gene: TRBV29-1
CDR3aa: SVARGTEDTEAF

d_gene: TRBD2
v_gene: TRBV29-1
CDR3aa: SVIAGGPYEQY

d_gene: TRBD1
v_gene: TRBV11-2
CDR3aa: ASRVTGGRGYT

d_gene: TRBD2
v_gene: TRBV2
CDR3aa: ASSLLAARDTQY

d_gene: TRBD1
v_gene: TRBV29-1
CDR3aa: SVYRGDGNTIY

d_gene: TRBD1
v_gene: TRBV27
CDR3aa: ASAGGDSYNEQF

d_gene: .
v_gene: TRBV5-1
CDR3aa: ASSGLDTQY

d_gene: .
v_gene: TRBV29-1
CDR3aa: SVEGARDYGYT